This T cell receptor beta chain was captured in a study of cytomegalovirus exposure and HLA in healthy donors. The CDR3 runs to 18 residues. With V trimmed by 1 base and J by 1 base, 10 bases remained unmatched. Germline-derived CDR1 and CDR2 are SGHRS and YFSETQ. PCR employed 60 Vbeta and 13 Jbeta primers. The repertoire was sequenced with immunoSEQ multiplex PCR; TCRdb's copy has only in-frame clones and lacks some. This table holds about 170,000 clones, roughly 67% found once. Sample: PBMCs. The chain couples TRBV5-1 to TRBJ1-5; 8 bases are a match to TRBD1. This TCR was sampled from a woman between 18 and 30 years old in good health and CMV-seropositive. DNA of the CDR3: TGCGCCAGCAGCTTGTTCCCGACAGGGGAATCGAGCAATCAGCCCCAGCATTTT. This sequence encodes CASSLFPTGESSNQPQHF. The variable domain in full, completed from reference TRBV5-1 and TRBJ1-5, reads KAGVTQTPRYLIKTRGQQVTLSCSPISGHRSVSWYQQTPGQGLQFLFEYFSETQRNKGNFPGRFSGRQFSNSRSEMNVSTLELGDSALYLCASSLFPTGESSNQPQHFGDGTRLSIL.